Listed here are 9 T cell receptor beta chains from one sample, sequenced in a study of shared clonotypes between healthy human individuals. The protocol was immunoSEQ multiplex PCR, while the TCRdb copy is restricted to in-frame clones and leaves out a portion. Here the sample spans approximately 510,000 clones, approximately 79% being singletons. Sequencing was performed on PBMCs. Every receptor here comes from a woman aged 40 to 50 in good health. Some clones in this sample may be carry-over from other donors' samples.

The chain combines TRBV11-2 with TRBJ2-2, with D possibly being TRBD2 (7 bases). Trimming removed 1 base from V and 3 bases from J, with 15 bases in between. Germline V gene data show CDR1 as SGHAT and CDR2 as FQNNGV. CDR3 length: 17 residues. Here the CDR3 reads CASSLVGGGSYTGELFF. The CDR3 DNA reads TGTGCCAGCAGCTTAGTGGGGGGCGGGAGTTACACCGGGGAGCTGTTTTTT.

The J gene is TRBJ2-3, the V gene TRBV4-2, with a weak D call TRBD2 (5 bases). Germline assignment: CDR1 LGHNA and CDR2 YNFKEQ. There are 13 residues in the CDR3. The V and J ends lost 5 bases and 4 bases respectively, with 10 bases between them. The CDR3 loop reads CASSGSTPDTQYF. CDR3 nucleotides: TGTGCCAGCAGCGGGAGTACCCCAGATACGCAGTATTTT.

This chain joins TRBV15 and TRBJ2-3; TRBD2 agrees at 7 bases. With 0 bases clipped from V and 5 bases from J, the junction kept 5 bases outside the gene matches. The germline gives CDR1 LNHNV, CDR2 YYDKDF (reference sequence). The CDR3 sequence is 15 residues long. CDR3 in amino acids: CATSREAGAGDTQYF. Written as DNA, the CDR3 is TGTGCCACCAGCAGAGAGGCGGGAGCTGGAGATACGCAGTATTTT.

In its sample, this clone was seen once. The chain is built from TRBV28 and TRBJ1-2; D unclear. In germline, CDR1 is MDHEN, CDR2 SYDVKM. This CDR3 has 12 amino acids. V was cut by 9 bases and J by 2 bases, with 10 bases left in between. Here the CDR3 DNA reads TGTGCCAGTGCGGATGGGAACTATGGCTACACCTTC. It translates to CASADGNYGYTF.

The V call is TRBV19, the J call TRBJ2-7, with 13 nucleotides matching TRBD2. Germline CDR1 is LNHDA and CDR2 is SQIVND (reference sequence). The CDR3 runs to 15 residues. The V gene end was trimmed by 5 bases and the J gene end by 6 bases; junction bases not matched to a gene: 7. CDR3 sequence: CASSPRTSGSSEQYF. The CDR3 nucleotides read TGTGCCAGTAGTCCGAGGACTAGCGGGAGTTCCGAGCAGTACTTC.

CDR3 sequence: CASSFTSAQETQYF. As DNA, the CDR3 is TGCGCCAGCAGCTTTACTAGCGCCCAAGAGACCCAGTACTTC. The chain has TRBV5-1 and TRBJ2-5, with TRBD2 matching over 7 bases. J lost 1 base, V lost 2 bases, and 2 bases had no gene match. Germline V gene sequence: CDR1 SGHRS, CDR2 YFSETQ. CDR3 length: 14 amino acids.

The chain has TRBV5-6 and TRBJ2-7; perhaps TRBD1 as D (5 bases). CDR3 length: 14 amino acids. Per the germline V gene, CDR1 is SGHDT and CDR2 is YYEEEE. The germline V and J ends were trimmed by 1 base and 6 bases, with 14 bases remaining between them. The CDR3 spells CASSLISPTAEQYF. The CDR3 nucleotides are TGTGCCAGCAGCTTGATTTCGCCGACAGCCGAGCAGTACTTC.

This clone was detected only once. The V call is TRBV4-1, the J call TRBJ1-1; 9 bases map to TRBD1. This CDR3 region has 14 residues. Per the germline V gene, CDR1 is MGHRA and CDR2 is YSYEKL. The trim removed 5 bases at V and 4 bases at J, leaving 5 bases unmatched. The CDR3 DNA reads TGCGCCAGCAGCTGGGGACAGGGTCTCACTGAAGCTTTCTTT. It is translated as CASSWGQGLTEAFF.

This clone was counted only a few times. The chain employs TRBV5-6 and TRBJ2-5; D is perhaps TRBD1 (7 bases). Germline CDR1 SGHDT, CDR2 YYEEEE. V shed 7 bases and J shed 5 bases, with 15 bases lying between them. The CDR3 length is 13 residues. Here the CDR3 DNA reads TGTGCCAGCGCTATACAGGGGAGGGAGACCCAGTACTTC. Translated, it gives CASAIQGRETQYF.